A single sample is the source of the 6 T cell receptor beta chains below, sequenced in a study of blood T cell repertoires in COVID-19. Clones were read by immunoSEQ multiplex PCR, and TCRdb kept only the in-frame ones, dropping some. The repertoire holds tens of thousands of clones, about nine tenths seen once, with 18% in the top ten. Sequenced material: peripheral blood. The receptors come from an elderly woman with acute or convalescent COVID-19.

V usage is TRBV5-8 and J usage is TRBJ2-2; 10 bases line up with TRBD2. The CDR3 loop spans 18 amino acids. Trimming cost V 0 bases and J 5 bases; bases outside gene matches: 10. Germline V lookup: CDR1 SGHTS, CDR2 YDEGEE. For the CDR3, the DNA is TGTGCCAGCAGCTTGGAGTTAGCGGGAGGAATGAGAACCGGGGAGCTGTTTTTT. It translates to CASSLELAGGMRTGELFF.

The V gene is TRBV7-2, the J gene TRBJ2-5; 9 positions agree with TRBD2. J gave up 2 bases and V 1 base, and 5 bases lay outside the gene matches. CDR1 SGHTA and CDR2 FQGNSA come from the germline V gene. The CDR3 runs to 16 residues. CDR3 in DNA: TGTGCCAGCAGCTTAGAGCCTAGCGGGGCTCAAGAGACCCAGTACTTC. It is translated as CASSLEPSGAQETQYF. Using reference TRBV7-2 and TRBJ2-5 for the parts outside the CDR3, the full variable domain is GAGVSQSPSNKVTEKGKDVELRCDPISGHTALYWYRQSLGQGLEFLIYFQGNSAPDKSGLPSDRFSAERTGGSVSTLTIQRTQQEDSAVYLCASSLEPSGAQETQYFGPGTRLLVL.

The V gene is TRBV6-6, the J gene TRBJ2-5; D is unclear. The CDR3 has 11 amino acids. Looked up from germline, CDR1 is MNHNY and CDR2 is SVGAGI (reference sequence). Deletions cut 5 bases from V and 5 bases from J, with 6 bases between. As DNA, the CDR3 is TGTGCCAGCAGTCCCCTGGAGACCCAGTACTTC. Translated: CASSPLETQYF.

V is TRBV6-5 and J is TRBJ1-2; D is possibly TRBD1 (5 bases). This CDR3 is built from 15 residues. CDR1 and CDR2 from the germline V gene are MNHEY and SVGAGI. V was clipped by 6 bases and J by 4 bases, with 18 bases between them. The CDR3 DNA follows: TGTGCCAGCAGACGTACCTCGGGAGGGGCCTATGGCTACACCTTC. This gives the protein CASRRTSGGAYGYTF.

The CDR3 reads CASSDQGADEKLFF. For the CDR3, the DNA is TGCGCCAGCAGTGACCAGGGGGCCGACGAAAAACTGTTTTTT. This sequence joins TRBV10-2 and TRBJ1-4; 8 bases match TRBD1. The length of the CDR3 is 14 residues. Trimming at V came to 3 bases and at J to 8 bases, leaving 5 bases not matched to a gene. Germline-derived CDR1 and CDR2 are WSHSY and SAAADI.

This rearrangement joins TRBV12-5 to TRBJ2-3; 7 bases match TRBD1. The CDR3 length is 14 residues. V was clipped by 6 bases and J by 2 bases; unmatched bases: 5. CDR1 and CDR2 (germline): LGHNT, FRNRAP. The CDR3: CASGRDSHTDTQYF. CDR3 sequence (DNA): TGTGCTAGTGGCCGGGACAGTCACACAGATACGCAGTATTTT.